This entry lists 26 T cell receptor beta chains sequenced from one sample in a study of OX40 agonist ivuxolimab in advanced cancers. Measured with immunoSEQ multiplex PCR; TCRdb has only the in-frame clones, and not every one. The sample has approximately 24,000 clones, 75% to 90% seen once. Sequencing was performed on CD4+ or CD8+ T cells sorted from blood, taken in a trial of the OX40 agonist ivuxolimab. Receptor source: an adult with an advanced solid tumor such as melanoma, head and neck, liver or kidney cancer.

The chain combines TRBV5-6 with TRBJ2-4; D is undetermined. CDR3 length: 17 amino acids. Germline V gives CDR1 SGHDT, CDR2 YYEEEE. The ends were cut back, 6 bases at V and 1 base at J, with 20 bases in the middle. The CDR3 bases are TGTGCCAGCACCACCTACTCACTTACCGGGGCCAAAAACATTCAGTACTTC. Its translation is CASTTYSLTGAKNIQYF.

The chain employs TRBV6-1 and TRBJ2-7, with D perhaps being TRBD1 or TRBD2 (5 bases each). V gave up 2 bases and J gave up 6 bases, with 14 bases separating them. The CDR3 contains 14 residues. Germline loops: CDR1 MNHNS, CDR2 SASEGT. The CDR3: CASSELRGRSEQYF. CDR3 coding DNA: TGTGCCAGCAGTGAACTACGGGGCCGCTCCGAGCAGTACTTC.

The rearrangement links TRBV5-4 to TRBJ2-7, with TRBD1 matching over 9 bases. Germline-derived CDR1 and CDR2 are SGHNT and YYREEE (reference sequence). J lost 2 bases, V lost 4 bases, and 4 bases had no gene match. The CDR3 contains 14 residues. The CDR3 DNA follows: TGTGCCAGCAGCCAACAGGGGGCCACCTACGAGCAGTACTTC. It is translated as CASSQQGATYEQYF.

This chain uses TRBV11-3 with TRBJ2-7; 8 nucleotides match TRBD1. CDR1 and CDR2 from the germline V gene are SGHNT and YENEEA. The ends lost 5 bases at V and 1 base at J; junction bases unmatched: 10. This CDR3 comprises 16 residues. The CDR3 spells CASSLTAGTGSYEQYF. The CDR3 coding sequence is TGTGCCAGCAGCCTAACCGCCGGGACAGGATCCTACGAGCAGTACTTC. The whole variable domain, remainder taken from reference TRBV11-3 and TRBJ2-7, is EAGVVQSPRYKIIEKKQPVAFWCNPISGHNTLYWYLQNLGQGPELLIRYENEEAVDDSQLPKDRFSAERLKGVDSTLKIQPAELGDSAVYLCASSLTAGTGSYEQYFGPGTRLTVT.

This clone was seen a handful of times. The chain couples TRBV23-1 to TRBJ1-3; D gene unclear. TRBV23-1 is filed as an ORF, its function uncertain. The CDR3 totals 17 residues. V lost 3 bases and J 2 bases, leaving 17 bases between the germline ends. DNA for the CDR3: TGCGCCAGCAGTCAGCAGGAAACAGTAAAGGCTGGAAACACCATATATTTT. It is translated as CASSQQETVKAGNTIYF.

V is TRBV7-9 and J is TRBJ2-3; 9 nucleotides match TRBD2. Trimming at V came to 1 base and at J to 4 bases, leaving 12 bases not matched to a gene. The CDR3 consists of 18 residues. Germline V lookup: CDR1 SEHNR, CDR2 FQNEAQ (reference sequence). The CDR3 coding sequence is TGTGCCAGCAGCTTAGTGAGCGGATCTAGCGGGGCCCCAGATACGCAGTATTTT. Amino acids: CASSLVSGSSGAPDTQYF.

The rearrangement links TRBV6-1 to TRBJ2-1, with 7 positions matching TRBD2. The J segment lost 6 bases and the V segment lost 3 bases, leaving 8 bases of the junction unmatched. Germline-derived CDR1 and CDR2 are MNHNS and SASEGT. The length of the CDR3 is 15 residues. The CDR3 loop is CASSDSGRGTNEQFF. CDR3 nucleotides: TGTGCCAGCAGTGATTCCGGGCGGGGGACCAATGAGCAGTTCTTC.

The rearrangement uses TRBV5-8 and TRBJ1-2, with 8 bases matching TRBD1. Per the germline V gene, CDR1 is SGHTS and CDR2 is YDEGEE. The CDR3 extends over 16 amino acids. Unmatched junction bases numbered 12, after V lost 4 bases and J lost 4 bases. The CDR3 region is CASSNGQGDASYGYTF. As DNA, the CDR3 is TGTGCCAGCAGCAACGGACAGGGCGATGCCTCCTATGGCTACACCTTC.

The gene calls are TRBV7-8 and TRBJ2-7; D is ambiguous. Trimming took off 4 bases at V and 5 bases at J, with 12 bases between the two ends. This CDR3 is 13 amino acids long. Germline-derived CDR1 and CDR2 are SGHVS and FQNEAQ. CDR3 sequence reads: CASSSPTRDEQYF. In DNA, the CDR3 is TGTGCCAGCAGCTCCCCGACGCGCGACGAGCAGTACTTC.

The chain recombines TRBV5-4 with TRBJ1-1; 7 bases map to TRBD1. This CDR3 is built from 16 residues. With 4 bases clipped from V and 0 bases from J, the junction kept 9 bases outside the gene matches. The germline gives CDR1 SGHNT, CDR2 YYREEE (reference sequence). The CDR3 DNA sequence: TGTGCCAGCAGCCCCAGAGTGACAGGGCTGAACACTGAAGCTTTCTTT. Translation: CASSPRVTGLNTEAFF.

V is TRBV30 and J is TRBJ1-3, with D possibly matching TRBD1 (6 bases). This CDR3 contains 15 residues. CDR1 is GTSNPN, CDR2 SVGIG, per germline (reference sequence). Trimming took 0 bases from V and 3 from J, leaving 12 bases between them. CDR3 in amino acids: CAWSVPGGFGNTIYF. CDR3 sequence (DNA): TGTGCCTGGAGTGTACCGGGGGGCTTTGGAAACACCATATATTTT.

The chain combines TRBV2 with TRBJ1-2, with 8 bases matching TRBD1. With 4 bases clipped from V and 8 bases from J, the junction kept 12 bases outside the gene matches. CDR1 is SNHLY and CDR2 is FYNNEI in the germline V gene. The CDR3 has 15 residues. The CDR3 region has the DNA TGTGCCAGCAGTGTGGGCCCAGGGGGCATCCGGGGCTACACCTTC. As protein: CASSVGPGGIRGYTF.

This clone was found once. This chain uses TRBV7-9 with TRBJ1-2; 8 bases map to TRBD1. The germline gives CDR1 SEHNR, CDR2 FQNEAQ (reference sequence). The CDR3 extends over 14 amino acids. V was clipped by 5 bases and J by 2 bases; unmatched bases: 4. CDR3 DNA: TGTGCCAGCAGCCACGGGACAGGAAACTATGGCTACACCTTC. Its protein product is CASSHGTGNYGYTF.

The chain recombines TRBV6-5 with TRBJ2-1; no clear D gene. The CDR3 is 14 residues long. Trimming left V 2 bases short and J 6 bases short, with 11 bases between. Germline values: CDR1 MNHEY, CDR2 SVGAGI. The CDR3 sequence is CASSYGEVGNEQFF. The CDR3 region has the DNA TGTGCCAGCAGTTACGGTGAGGTGGGCAATGAGCAGTTCTTC.

The J gene is TRBJ2-5, the V gene TRBV29-1; 9 bases are shared with TRBD2. Germline V CDR1 and CDR2: SQVTM, ANQGSEA. CDR3 length equals 14 residues. V trimming: 3 bases; J trimming: 4 bases; junction bases outside the gene matches: 6. CDR3 amino acids: CSVERGGSRETQYF. The CDR3 DNA is TGCAGCGTTGAGCGGGGGGGTTCGCGAGAGACCCAGTACTTC.

This clone is a singleton in its sample. The V gene is TRBV5-6, the J gene TRBJ2-7, with a possible D match to TRBD1 (5 bases). Germline-derived CDR1 and CDR2 are SGHDT and YYEEEE. The CDR3 runs 15 residues. Trimming cost V 4 bases and J 3 bases, with 17 bases left between them. The CDR3, as DNA: TGTGCCAGCAGCACCAGACAGCAGCGACGCTACGAGCAGTACTTC. This translates into CASSTRQQRRYEQYF.

This clone occurred a few times. V is TRBV11-1 and J is TRBJ2-7; 7 nucleotides line up with TRBD1. CDR3 length equals 15 residues. Germline V gene sequence: CDR1 SGHAT, CDR2 FQDESV (reference sequence). V shed 5 bases, J shed 0 bases, and the junction held 7 bases outside the gene matches. The CDR3 region has the DNA TGTGCCAGCAGCAGGGGACAGACAACCTCCTACGAGCAGTACTTC. Amino acids: CASSRGQTTSYEQYF.

The CDR3 DNA reads TGTGCCAGCAGCTTGGGTGGGCGAGGAATCACTGAAGCTTTCTTT. Its translation: CASSLGGRGITEAFF. The chain has TRBV5-6 and TRBJ1-1; D gene unclear. V lost 0 bases and J 4 bases, leaving 13 bases between the germline ends. CDR3 length: 15 amino acids. The germline CDR1 and CDR2 sequences are SGHDT and YYEEEE.

The genes are TRBV7-8 and TRBJ2-1; the match to TRBD2 covers 7 bases. Germline loops: CDR1 SGHVS, CDR2 FQNEAQ. Trimming cost V 5 bases and J 2 bases; bases outside gene matches: 6. The CDR3 spans 15 residues. In DNA form, the CDR3 reads TGTGCCAGCAGCGAGCTAGCGGCAACCTACAATGAGCAGTTCTTC. This sequence encodes CASSELAATYNEQFF.

This clone was picked up one time. The rearrangement uses TRBV5-8 and TRBJ2-5; 8 nucleotides agree with TRBD1. This CDR3 region has 15 residues. Germline CDR1 is SGHTS and CDR2 is YDEGEE. The trim removed 5 bases at V and 2 bases at J, leaving 8 bases unmatched. The CDR3 nucleotides read TGTGCCAGCAGTTACGACAGGGGAGGTCAAGAGACCCAGTACTTC. This translates into CASSYDRGGQETQYF.

This clone has just one count. V usage is TRBV2 and J usage is TRBJ2-2; no reliable D call. Germline loops: CDR1 SNHLY, CDR2 FYNNEI. CDR3 length equals 13 residues. V was cut by 6 bases and J by 4 bases, with 9 bases left in between. The CDR3 region has the DNA TGTGCCAGCAGCCCCCCAGGCACCGGGGAGCTGTTTTTT. It codes for CASSPPGTGELFF.

The chain carries TRBV28 and TRBJ1-5, with D perhaps TRBD1 (6 bases). The germline CDR1 and CDR2 sequences are MDHEN and SYDVKM. The CDR3 is 15 amino acids. Deletions cut 3 bases from V and 5 bases from J, with 14 bases between. CDR3 sequence (DNA): TGTGCCAGCAGTTTTTCAGGGGCCCGCCATCAGCCCCAGCATTTT. Its protein is CASSFSGARHQPQHF.

The chain is built from TRBV18 and TRBJ2-1; tentative D call: TRBD2 (6 bases). CDR3 length equals 15 residues. Germline CDR1 KGHSH, CDR2 LQKENI. The V end was cut by 3 bases, the J end by 6 bases, with 15 bases between. CDR3 protein: CASSPRRGDGNEQFF. DNA for the CDR3: TGTGCCAGCTCACCCAGGCGGGGAGACGGCAATGAGCAGTTCTTC.

V gene TRBV7-8 combines with J gene TRBJ2-3, with D perhaps matching TRBD1 (6 bases). The germline V gene has CDR1 SGHVS and CDR2 FQNEAQ. This CDR3 region has 16 residues. The germline V and J ends were trimmed by 3 bases and 0 bases, with 13 bases remaining between them. This CDR3 is CASSFRNRASTDTQYF. CDR3 coding DNA: TGTGCCAGCAGCTTTAGAAACAGGGCTAGCACAGATACGCAGTATTTT.

The rearrangement links TRBV7-9 to TRBJ1-1, with a possible D match to TRBD1 (6 bases). Germline V lookup: CDR1 SEHNR, CDR2 FQNEAQ (reference sequence). This CDR3 has 15 residues. Trimming stripped 2 bases from V and 0 bases from J, with 10 bases between. The CDR3 reads CASSLSGAVNTEAFF. The CDR3 region has the DNA TGTGCCAGCAGCTTATCAGGGGCGGTGAACACTGAAGCTTTCTTT.

The chain has TRBV2 and TRBJ2-1, with TRBD2 matching over 9 bases. The V gene end was trimmed by 10 bases and the J gene end by 3 bases; junction bases not matched to a gene: 10. This CDR3 region has 15 residues. Germline-derived CDR1 and CDR2 are SNHLY and FYNNEI. Written as DNA, the CDR3 is TGTGCCACTAGGGAGACTAGCGGAAGCTACAATGAGCAGTTCTTC. Residues: CATRETSGSYNEQFF.